This T cell receptor beta chain was sequenced during a study of T-cell reconstitution after alpha-beta-depleted transplantation in children. Preparing the TCRbeta library involved the use of unique molecular identifiers. TCRdb re-analysed the PCR reads in MiXCR, keeping a single row per CDR3 protein. The data hold approximately 350,000 distinct CDR3 sequences, with less than 15% observed a single time. This CDR3 is 16 amino acids long. Germline V lookup: CDR1 SGHRS, CDR2 YFSETQ. V was shortened by 0 bases and J by 0 bases, with 12 bases between the two germline ends. The sequenced sample was PBMCs, obtained from the stem cell graft. J is TRBJ1-1 and V is TRBV5-1; D gene uncertain. This receptor was taken from a human donor who donated a stem cell graft to a child with Fanconi anemia. In DNA, the CDR3 is TGCGCCAGCAGCTTGGCAGGAGTCCAAGTGAACACTGAAGCTTTCTTT. Translating it yields CASSLAGVQVNTEAFF.